This TCR beta chain was profiled in a study of T cells in localized non-small cell lung cancer. The study's findings and limits: Sequencing covered just one tumor region, so heterogeneity cannot be ruled out.

In regard to this clone: As yet, its antigen is unknown.

Produced via immunoSEQ multiplex PCR; TCRdb's table is partial and in-frame only. Among about 40,000 clones listed, more than 85% were seen once. This CDR3 is 16 amino acids long. Looked up from germline, CDR1 is LNHDA and CDR2 is SQIVND (reference sequence). J lost 4 bases, V lost 3 bases, and 6 bases had no gene match. The sequence was obtained from a woman aged 35-70 years with stage II lung adenocarcinoma. Sample: PBMCs, taken before any cancer treatment. This chain uses TRBV19 with TRBJ2-2, with TRBD2 identical over 9 bases. As DNA, the CDR3 is TGTGCCAGTAGTATCCTAGCGGGGTCGGTCACCGGGGAGCTGTTTTTT. As protein: CASSILAGSVTGELFF.